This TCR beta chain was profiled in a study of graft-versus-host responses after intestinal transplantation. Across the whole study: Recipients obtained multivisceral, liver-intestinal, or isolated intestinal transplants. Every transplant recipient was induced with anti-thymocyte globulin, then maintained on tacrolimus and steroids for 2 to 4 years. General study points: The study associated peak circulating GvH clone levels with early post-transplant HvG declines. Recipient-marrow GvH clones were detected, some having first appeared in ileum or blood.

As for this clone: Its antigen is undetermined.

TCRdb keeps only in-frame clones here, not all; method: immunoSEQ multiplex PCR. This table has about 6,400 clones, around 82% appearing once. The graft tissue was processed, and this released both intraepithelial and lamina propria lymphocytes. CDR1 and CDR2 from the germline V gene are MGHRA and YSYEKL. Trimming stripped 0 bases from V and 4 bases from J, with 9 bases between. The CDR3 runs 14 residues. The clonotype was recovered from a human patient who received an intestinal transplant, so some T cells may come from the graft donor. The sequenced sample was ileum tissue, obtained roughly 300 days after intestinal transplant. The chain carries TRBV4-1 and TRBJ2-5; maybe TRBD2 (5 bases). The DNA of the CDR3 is TGCGCCAGCAGCCAAGAGGGCCGGGGAGAGACCCAGTACTTC. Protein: CASSQEGRGETQYF.